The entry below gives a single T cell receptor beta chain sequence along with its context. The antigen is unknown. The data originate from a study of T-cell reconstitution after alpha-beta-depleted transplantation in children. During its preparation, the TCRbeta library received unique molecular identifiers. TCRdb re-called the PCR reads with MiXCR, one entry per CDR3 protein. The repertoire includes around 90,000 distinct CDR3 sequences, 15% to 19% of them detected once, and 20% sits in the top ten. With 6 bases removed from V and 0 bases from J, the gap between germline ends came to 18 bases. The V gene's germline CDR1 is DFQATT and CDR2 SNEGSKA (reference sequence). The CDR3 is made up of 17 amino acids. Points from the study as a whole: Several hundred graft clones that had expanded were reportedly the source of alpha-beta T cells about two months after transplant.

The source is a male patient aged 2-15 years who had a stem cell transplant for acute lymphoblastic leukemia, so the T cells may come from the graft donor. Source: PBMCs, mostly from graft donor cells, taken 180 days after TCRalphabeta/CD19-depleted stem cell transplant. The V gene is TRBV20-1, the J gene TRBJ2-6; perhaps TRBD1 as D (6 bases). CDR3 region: CSATPGRGSSGANVLTF. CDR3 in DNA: TGCAGTGCCACCCCCGGCAGGGGAAGCTCTGGGGCCAACGTCCTGACTTTC.